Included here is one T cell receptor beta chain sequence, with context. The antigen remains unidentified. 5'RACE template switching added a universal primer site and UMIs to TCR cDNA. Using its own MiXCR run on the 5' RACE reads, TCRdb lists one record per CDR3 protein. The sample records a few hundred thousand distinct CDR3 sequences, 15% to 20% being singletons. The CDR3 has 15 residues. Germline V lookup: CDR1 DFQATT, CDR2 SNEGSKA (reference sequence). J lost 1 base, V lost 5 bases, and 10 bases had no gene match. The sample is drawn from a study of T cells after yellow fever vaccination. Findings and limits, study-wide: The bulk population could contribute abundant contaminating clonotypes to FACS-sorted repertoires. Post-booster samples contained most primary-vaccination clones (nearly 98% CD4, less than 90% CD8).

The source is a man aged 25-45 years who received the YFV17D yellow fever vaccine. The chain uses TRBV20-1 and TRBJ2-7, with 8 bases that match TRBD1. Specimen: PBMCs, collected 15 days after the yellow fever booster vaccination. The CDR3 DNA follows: TGCAGTGCTCTCAGAGGACAGGGAGTATCCTACGAGCAGTACTTC. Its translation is CSALRGQGVSYEQYF.